This paragraph reports one T cell receptor beta chain. Its antigen remains unknown. This CDR3 spans 13 amino acids. Germline V gene sequence: CDR1 ENHRY, CDR2 SYGVKD. V lost 7 bases to trimming and J lost 2 bases, with 10 bases between them. The investigators reverse transcribed all of the isolated RNA, so they sequenced expressed TCRB transcripts. Repertoires were generated with immunoSEQ multiplex PCR, while TCRdb's copy carries only in-frame clones and drops some. Of around 500,000 clones in the sample, about 29% are singletons; the top ten hold about 0.065%. This record belongs to a study of beta chain features in type 1 diabetes. Study findings and constraints: Among patients, naive, central memory and Treg TCRB repertoires appeared more similar than among healthy donors. Patients with type 1 diabetes showed fewer VDJ junction insertions and more deletions.

The J gene is TRBJ2-3, the V gene TRBV10-3; the D gene is possibly TRBD1 (5 bases). This clonotype originated in a man aged 18 to 29 in good health. Material: naive CD4+ T cells from blood. DNA for the CDR3: TGTGCCATCAACCCCAGGGCCACAGATACGCAGTATTTT. Translation gives CAINPRATDTQYF.